This T cell receptor (beta chain) was identified during a study of blood T cell repertoires in COVID-19. Assay: immunoSEQ multiplex PCR; the TCRdb copy retains only in-frame clones and omits some. The sample yields fewer than 200,000 clones, roughly four fifths seen once. The CDR3 covers 13 residues. V lost 5 bases and J lost 0, with 6 bases in between. Germline V gene sequence: CDR1 SGHTA, CDR2 FQGNSA. V gene TRBV7-2 combines with J gene TRBJ2-3, with D unclear. This clonotype was sampled from a woman aged 80 or over with COVID-19, enrolled during active disease. What was sequenced was peripheral blood. DNA for the CDR3: TGTGCCAGCAGCCCCGGGAGCACAGATACGCAGTATTTT. Translated, it gives CASSPGSTDTQYF.